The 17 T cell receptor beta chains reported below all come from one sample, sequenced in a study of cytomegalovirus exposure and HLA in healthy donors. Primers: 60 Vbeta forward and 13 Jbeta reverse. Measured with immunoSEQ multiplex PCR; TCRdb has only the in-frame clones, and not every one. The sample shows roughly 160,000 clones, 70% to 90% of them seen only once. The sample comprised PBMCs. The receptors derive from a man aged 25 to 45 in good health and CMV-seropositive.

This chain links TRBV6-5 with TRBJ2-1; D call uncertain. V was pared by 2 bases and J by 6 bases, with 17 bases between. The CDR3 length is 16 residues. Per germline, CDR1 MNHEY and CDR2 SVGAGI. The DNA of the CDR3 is TGTGCCAGCAGTTACACTCCCCCTCGCTCCGGCAATGAGCAGTTCTTC. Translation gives CASSYTPPRSGNEQFF.

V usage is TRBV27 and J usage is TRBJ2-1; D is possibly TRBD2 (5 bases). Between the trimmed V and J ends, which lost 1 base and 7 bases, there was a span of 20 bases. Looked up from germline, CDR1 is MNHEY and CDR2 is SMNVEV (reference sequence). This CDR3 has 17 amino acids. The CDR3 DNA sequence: TGTGCCAGCAGTTTATTTTTCCGGGCCTTAACGGGAAATGAGCAGTTCTTC. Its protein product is CASSLFFRALTGNEQFF.

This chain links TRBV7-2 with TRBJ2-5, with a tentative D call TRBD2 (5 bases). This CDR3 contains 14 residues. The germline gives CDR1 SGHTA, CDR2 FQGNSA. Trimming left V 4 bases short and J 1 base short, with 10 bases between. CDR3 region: CASSSRLTQETQYF. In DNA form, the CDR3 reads TGTGCCAGCAGCTCCCGACTAACCCAAGAGACCCAGTACTTC.

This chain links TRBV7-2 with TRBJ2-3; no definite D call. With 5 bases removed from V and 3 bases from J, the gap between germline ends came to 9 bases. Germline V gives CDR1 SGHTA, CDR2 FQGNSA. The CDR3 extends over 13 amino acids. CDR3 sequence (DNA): TGTGCCAGCAGCCCCTCCGGGACAGATACGCAGTATTTT. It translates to CASSPSGTDTQYF.

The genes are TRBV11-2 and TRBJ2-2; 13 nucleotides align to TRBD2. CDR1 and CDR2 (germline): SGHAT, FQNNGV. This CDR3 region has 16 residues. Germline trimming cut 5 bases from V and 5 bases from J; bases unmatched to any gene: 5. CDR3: CASSAGLAGETGELFF. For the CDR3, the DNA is TGTGCCAGCAGCGCCGGACTAGCGGGAGAAACCGGGGAGCTGTTTTTT.

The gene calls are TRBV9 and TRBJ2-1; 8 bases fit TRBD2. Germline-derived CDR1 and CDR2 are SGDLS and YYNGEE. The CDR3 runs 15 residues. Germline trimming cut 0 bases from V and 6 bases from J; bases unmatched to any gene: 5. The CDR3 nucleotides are TGTGCCAGCAGCGTAGTAGCGGGGCCCCGCAATGAGCAGTTCTTC. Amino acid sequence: CASSVVAGPRNEQFF.

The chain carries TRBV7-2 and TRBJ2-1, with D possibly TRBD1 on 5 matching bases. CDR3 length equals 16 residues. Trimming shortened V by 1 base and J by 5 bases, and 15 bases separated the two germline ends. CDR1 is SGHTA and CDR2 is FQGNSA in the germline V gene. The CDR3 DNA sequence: TGTGCCAGCAGCTTAGTGGGGCAACCGTCAAACAATGAGCAGTTCTTC. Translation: CASSLVGQPSNNEQFF.

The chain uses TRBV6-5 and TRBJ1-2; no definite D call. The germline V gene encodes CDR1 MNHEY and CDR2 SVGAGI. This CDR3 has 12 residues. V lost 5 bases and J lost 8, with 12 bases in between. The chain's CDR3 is CASSEGGRGYTF. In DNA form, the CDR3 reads TGTGCCAGCAGTGAGGGAGGACGGGGCTACACCTTC.

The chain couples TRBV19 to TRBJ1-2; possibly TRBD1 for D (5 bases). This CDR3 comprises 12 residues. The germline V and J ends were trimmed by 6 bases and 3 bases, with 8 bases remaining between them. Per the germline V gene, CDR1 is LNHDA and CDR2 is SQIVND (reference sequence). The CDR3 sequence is CASSRVDYGYTF. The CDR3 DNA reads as TGTGCCAGTAGCAGGGTCGACTATGGCTACACCTTC.

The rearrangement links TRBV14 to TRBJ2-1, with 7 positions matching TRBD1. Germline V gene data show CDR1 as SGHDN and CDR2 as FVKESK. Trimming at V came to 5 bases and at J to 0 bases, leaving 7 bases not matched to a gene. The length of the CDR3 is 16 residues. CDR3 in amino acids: CASSAQGLHSYNEQFF. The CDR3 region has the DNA TGTGCCAGCAGCGCACAGGGGCTTCACTCCTACAATGAGCAGTTCTTC.

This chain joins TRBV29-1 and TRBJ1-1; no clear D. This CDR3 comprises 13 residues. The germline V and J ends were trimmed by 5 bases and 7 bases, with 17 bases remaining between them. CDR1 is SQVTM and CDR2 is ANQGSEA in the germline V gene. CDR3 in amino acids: CSVPQGGLLEAFF. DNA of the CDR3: TGCAGCGTTCCGCAAGGTGGGCTGCTTGAAGCTTTCTTT.

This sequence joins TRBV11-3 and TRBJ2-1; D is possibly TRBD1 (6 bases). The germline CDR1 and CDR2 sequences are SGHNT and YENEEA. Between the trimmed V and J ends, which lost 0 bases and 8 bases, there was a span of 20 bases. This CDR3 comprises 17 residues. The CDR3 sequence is CASSLESGAPPRDEQFF. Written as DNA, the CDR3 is TGTGCCAGCAGCTTAGAATCAGGGGCGCCGCCAAGGGATGAGCAGTTCTTC.

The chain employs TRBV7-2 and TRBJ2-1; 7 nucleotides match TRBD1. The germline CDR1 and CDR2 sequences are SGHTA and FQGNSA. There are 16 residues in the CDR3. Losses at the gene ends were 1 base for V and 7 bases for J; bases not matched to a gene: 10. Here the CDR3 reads CASSLGLRQGNNEQFF. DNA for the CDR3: TGTGCCAGCAGCTTAGGTTTGCGACAGGGCAATAATGAGCAGTTCTTC.

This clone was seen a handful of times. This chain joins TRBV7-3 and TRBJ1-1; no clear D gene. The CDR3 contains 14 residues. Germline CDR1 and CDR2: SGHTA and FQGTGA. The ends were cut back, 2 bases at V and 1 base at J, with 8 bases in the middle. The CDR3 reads CASSLGGKNTEAFF. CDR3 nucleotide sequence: TGTGCCAGCAGCTTAGGCGGGAAGAACACTGAAGCTTTCTTT.

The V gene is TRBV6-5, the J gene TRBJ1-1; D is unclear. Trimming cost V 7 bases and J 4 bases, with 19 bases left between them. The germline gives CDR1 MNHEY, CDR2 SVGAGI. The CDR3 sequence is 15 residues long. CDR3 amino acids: CASTQSGVWGTEAFF. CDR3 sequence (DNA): TGTGCCAGCACCCAGTCGGGAGTATGGGGCACTGAAGCTTTCTTT.

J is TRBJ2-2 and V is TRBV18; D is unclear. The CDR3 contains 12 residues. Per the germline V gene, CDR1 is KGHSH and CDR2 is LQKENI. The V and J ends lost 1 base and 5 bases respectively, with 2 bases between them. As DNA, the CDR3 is TGTGCCAGCTCACCACTAACCGGGGAGCTGTTTTTT. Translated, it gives CASSPLTGELFF.

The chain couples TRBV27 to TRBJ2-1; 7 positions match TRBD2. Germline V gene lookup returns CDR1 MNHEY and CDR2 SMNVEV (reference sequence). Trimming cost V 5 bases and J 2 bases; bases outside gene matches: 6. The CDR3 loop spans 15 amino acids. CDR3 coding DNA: TGTGCCAGCAGTCCCCCTAGCGGTGCCTACAATGAGCAGTTCTTC. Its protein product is CASSPPSGAYNEQFF.